This T cell receptor (beta chain) was retrieved from a study of blood T cell repertoires in COVID-19. Turning to the study itself: Sample material is recorded as cDNA or gDNA derived from T cells, B-cell-depleted T cells, or PBMCs.

The CDR3 covers 17 residues. V shed 3 bases and J shed 4 bases, with 21 bases lying between them. Germline V gives CDR1 MGHRA, CDR2 YSYEKL. Method: immunoSEQ multiplex PCR; TCRdb's copy keeps in-frame clones and lacks some. The sample contains roughly 150,000 clones, more than 70% of which appear only once. The V call is TRBV4-1, the J call TRBJ1-2, with D unclear. Sequenced material: peripheral blood. The receptor was isolated from a man between 60 and 75 years old with acute or convalescent COVID-19. The CDR3 DNA reads as TGCGCCAGCAGCCACCCACCTAGGAGGGAGCGACTCTATGGCTACACCTTC. Residues: CASSHPPRRERLYGYTF.